Ten or more counts support the clone carrying this T cell receptor (beta chain). Antigen specificity is unknown. The ends were cut back, 3 bases at V and 3 bases at J, with 8 bases in the middle. The CDR3 contains 13 residues. CDR1 and CDR2 (germline): KGHDR, SFDVKD. This entry comes from a study of spatial heterogeneity in lung cancer. Study-level information: Tumor-region TCR transcript counts correlated strongly with a T cell module score from matched bulk RNA-seq. Notes on the study in general: The study estimated about 7% alpha and roughly 13% beta chain coverage of tumor T cells. For expanded intratumoral alpha and beta TCRs, counts tracked tumor mutation counts.

Time point specified: sample taken at primary tumor resection. Donors were 72 untreated early-stage non-small cell lung cancer patients. Whole RNA was taken from tumor, nontumor lung or frozen PBMC; it was then sequenced unsorted. Each CDR3 protein gets one entry after TCRdb re-called the 5' RACE reads with MiXCR. The sample includes around 20,000 distinct CDR3 sequences, about 7.5% seen only once; the top ten take approximately 25%. Sequencing was performed on lung tumor tissue, taken at surgery. The sequence came from a male donor with early-stage non-small cell lung cancer. The V call is TRBV24-1, the J call TRBJ2-7; D ambiguous. Here the CDR3 reads CATSDPWNYEQYF. DNA for the CDR3: TGTGCCACCAGTGATCCGTGGAACTACGAGCAGTACTTC.